These T cell receptor beta chains were read from a single sample in a study of blood T cell repertoires in COVID-19. Profiling relied on immunoSEQ multiplex PCR, and the TCRdb table lists in-frame clones only, not all of them. The repertoire holds 150,000 to 200,000 clones, roughly 76% seen once, with 12% in the top ten. The source material was peripheral blood. The receptors derive from a woman aged 80 or over with COVID-19, enrolled during active disease. Each CDR3 is given with its conserved first and last residue.

J: TRBJ2-5
V: TRBV7-9
CDR3: CASSLVGGVETQYF

J: TRBJ2-6
V: TRBV2
CDR3: CASSYETTGPAAGANVLTF

J: TRBJ1-1
V: TRBV3-1/TRBV3-2
CDR3: CASSRAGPYTEAFF

J: TRBJ1-5
V: TRBV7-5
CDR3: CVRSFQGDPNQPQHF

J: TRBJ2-2
V: TRBV3-1/TRBV3-2
CDR3: CASSPWRGRRGNTGELFF

J: TRBJ2-5
V: TRBV7-9
CDR3: CASSSGQRQETQYF

J: TRBJ1-6
V: TRBV6-2/TRBV6-3
CDR3: CASSYLPDRSNSPLHF

J: TRBJ1-4
V: TRBV28
CDR3: CASRSGTGDEKLFF

J: TRBJ1-3
V: TRBV28
CDR3: CASSFGQGAGNTIYF

J: TRBJ1-1
V: TRBV20-1
CDR3: CSAGGRPNTEAFF

J: TRBJ1-4
V: TRBV13
CDR3: CASSLGPGATNEKLFF

J: TRBJ2-1
V: TRBV5-4
CDR3: CASSLVLASNEQFF

J: TRBJ1-1
V: TRBV19
CDR3: CASSTNRGTEAFF

J: TRBJ2-7
V: TRBV20-1
CDR3: CSASKGQAPYEQYF

J: TRBJ1-2
V: TRBV5-4
CDR3: CASSLAGVLNYGYTF

J: TRBJ1-1
V: TRBV11-3
CDR3: CASSFDTNTEAFF

J: TRBJ1-5
V: TRBV20-1
CDR3: CSASWGVQPQHF

J: TRBJ2-2
V: TRBV7-2
CDR3: CASSPHGLAGVTGELFF

J: TRBJ2-1
V: TRBV6-2/TRBV6-3
CDR3: CASSYSSINEQFF

J: TRBJ1-6
V: TRBV5-6
CDR3: CASSARRGAGSPLHF

J: TRBJ2-1
V: TRBV7-9
CDR3: CASSLFPLAAPYNEQFF

J: TRBJ2-3
V: TRBV5-1
CDR3: CASSLAPGSTDTQYF

J: TRBJ1-5
V: TRBV24-1
CDR3: CATSGTGASQPQHF

J: TRBJ2-7
V: TRBV11-2
CDR3: CASSLMTGTHEQYF

J: TRBJ1-6
V: TRBV4-2
CDR3: CASSHKREGAINSPLHF

J: TRBJ1-6
V: TRBV12-2
CDR3: CASRLYSLHF